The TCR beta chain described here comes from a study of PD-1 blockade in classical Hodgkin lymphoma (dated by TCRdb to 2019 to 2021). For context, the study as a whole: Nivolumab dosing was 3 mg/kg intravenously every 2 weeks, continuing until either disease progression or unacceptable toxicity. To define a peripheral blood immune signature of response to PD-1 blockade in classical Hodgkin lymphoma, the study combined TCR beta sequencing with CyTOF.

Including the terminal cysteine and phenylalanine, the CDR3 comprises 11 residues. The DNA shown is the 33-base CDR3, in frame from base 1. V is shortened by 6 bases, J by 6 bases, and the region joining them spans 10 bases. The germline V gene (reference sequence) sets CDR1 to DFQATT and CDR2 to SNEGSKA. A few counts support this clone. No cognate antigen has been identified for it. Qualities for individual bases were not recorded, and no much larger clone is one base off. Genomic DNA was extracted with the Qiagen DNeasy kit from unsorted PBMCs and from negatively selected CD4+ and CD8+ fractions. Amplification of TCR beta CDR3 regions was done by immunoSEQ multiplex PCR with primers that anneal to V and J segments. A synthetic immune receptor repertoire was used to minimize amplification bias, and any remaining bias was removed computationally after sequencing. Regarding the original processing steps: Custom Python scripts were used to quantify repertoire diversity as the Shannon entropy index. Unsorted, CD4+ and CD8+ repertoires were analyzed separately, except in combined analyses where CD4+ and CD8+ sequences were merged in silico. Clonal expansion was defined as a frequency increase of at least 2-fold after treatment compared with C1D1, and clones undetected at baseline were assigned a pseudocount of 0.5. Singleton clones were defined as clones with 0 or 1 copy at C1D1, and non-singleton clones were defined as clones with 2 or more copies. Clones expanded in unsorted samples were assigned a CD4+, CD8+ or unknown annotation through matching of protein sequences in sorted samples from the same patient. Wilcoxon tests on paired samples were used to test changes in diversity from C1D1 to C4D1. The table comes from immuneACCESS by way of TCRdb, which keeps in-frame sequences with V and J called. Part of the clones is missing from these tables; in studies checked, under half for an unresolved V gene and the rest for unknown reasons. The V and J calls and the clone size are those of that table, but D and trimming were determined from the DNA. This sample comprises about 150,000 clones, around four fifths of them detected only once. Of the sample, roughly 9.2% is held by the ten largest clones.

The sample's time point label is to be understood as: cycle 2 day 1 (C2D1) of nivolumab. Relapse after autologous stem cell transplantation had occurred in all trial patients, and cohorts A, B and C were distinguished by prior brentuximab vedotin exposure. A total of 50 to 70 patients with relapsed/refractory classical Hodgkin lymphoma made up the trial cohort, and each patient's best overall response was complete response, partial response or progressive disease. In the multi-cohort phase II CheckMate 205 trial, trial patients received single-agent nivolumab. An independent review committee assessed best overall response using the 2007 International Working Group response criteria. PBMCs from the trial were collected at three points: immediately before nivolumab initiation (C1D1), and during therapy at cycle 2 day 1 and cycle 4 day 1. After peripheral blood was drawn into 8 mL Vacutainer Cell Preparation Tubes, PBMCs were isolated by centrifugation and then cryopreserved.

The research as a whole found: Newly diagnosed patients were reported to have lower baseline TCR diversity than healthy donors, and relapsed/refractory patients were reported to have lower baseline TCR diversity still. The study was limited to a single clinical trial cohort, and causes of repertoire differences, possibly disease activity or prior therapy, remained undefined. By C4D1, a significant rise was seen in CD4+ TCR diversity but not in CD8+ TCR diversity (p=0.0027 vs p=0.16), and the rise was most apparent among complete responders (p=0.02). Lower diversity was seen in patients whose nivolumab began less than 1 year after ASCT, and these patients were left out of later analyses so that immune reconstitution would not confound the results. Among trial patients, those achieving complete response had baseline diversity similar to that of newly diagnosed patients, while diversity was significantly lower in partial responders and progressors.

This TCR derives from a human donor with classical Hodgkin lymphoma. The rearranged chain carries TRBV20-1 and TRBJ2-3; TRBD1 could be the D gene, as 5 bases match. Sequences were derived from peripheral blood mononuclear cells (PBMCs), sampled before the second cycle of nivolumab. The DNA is TGCAGTGCCGTTACAGGCGATACGCAGTATTTT. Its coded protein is CSAVTGDTQYF.